Given below is one TCR beta chain in context. CDR1 MNHEY and CDR2 SVGAGI come from the germline V gene. J gave up 7 bases and V 5 bases, and 4 bases lay outside the gene matches. The CDR3 covers 13 residues. Data came from immunoSEQ multiplex PCR; TCRdb stores just in-frame clones and leaves some out. The sample consists of 90,000 or so clones, about 90% of them appearing once. The data originate from a study of blood T cell repertoires in COVID-19. For the study at large: Sites across the United States, Italy and Spain contributed samples from acute and convalescent COVID-19.

Seattle's cohort entered during active infection and was followed longitudinally. The sequence was obtained from a man aged 18 to 35 with COVID-19, enrolled during active disease. This chain links TRBV6-5 with TRBJ2-1, with 8 bases fitting TRBD2. Specimen: peripheral blood. The DNA for the CDR3 is TGTGCCAGCAGTCTACTAGCGGTGAATGAGCAGTTCTTC. It is translated as CASSLLAVNEQFF.